This T cell receptor beta chain stems from a study of blood T cell repertoires in COVID-19. Whole-study context: COVID-19 samples collected from the United States, Italy and Spain covered acute and convalescent phases. T cells, B-cell-depleted T cells, or PBMCs provided the cDNA or gDNA that served as material.

Participant ages covered about 18 to 90 years across some 25 US areas. As originally analysed: Amplified reference gene primers provided the basis for estimating nucleated cell counts. Profiled with immunoSEQ multiplex PCR; TCRdb holds only in-frame clones, not every one. V and J calls and clone size are as listed in that table; D and trimming were resolved from the DNA. Of approximately 320,000 clones in the sample, roughly 89% are singletons; the top ten hold more than 8.5%. From germline, CDR1 is MNHEY and CDR2 SMNVEV (reference sequence). The CDR3 loop spans 14 amino acids. With 8 bases clipped from V and 9 bases from J, the junction kept 11 bases outside the gene matches.

Material for sequencing was PBMCs or T cells enriched from blood (not recorded which). V and J are TRBV27 and TRBJ2-3; 10 nucleotides match TRBD2. This clonotype was obtained from a woman in her late teens or twenties who had recovered from COVID-19. In DNA, the CDR3 is TGTGCCAGCTCGGAGCGGGGGGGGTTGGGGACGCAGTATTTT. It codes for CASSERGGLGTQYF.